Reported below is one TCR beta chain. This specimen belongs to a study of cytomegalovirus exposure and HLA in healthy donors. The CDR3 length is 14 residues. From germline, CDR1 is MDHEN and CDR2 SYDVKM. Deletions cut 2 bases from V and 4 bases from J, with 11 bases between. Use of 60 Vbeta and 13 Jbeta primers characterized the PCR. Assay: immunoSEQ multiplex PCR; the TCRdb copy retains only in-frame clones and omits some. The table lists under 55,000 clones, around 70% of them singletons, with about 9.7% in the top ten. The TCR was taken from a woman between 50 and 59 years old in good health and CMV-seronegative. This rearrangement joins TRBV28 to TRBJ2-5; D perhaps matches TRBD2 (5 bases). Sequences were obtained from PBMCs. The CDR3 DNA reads TGTGCCAGCAGTTTACGGGGTGGTGGAGAGACCCAGTACTTC. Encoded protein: CASSLRGGGETQYF.